This passage covers 21 T cell receptor beta chains from one sample sequenced in a study of T cell changes during pregnancy in multiple sclerosis. Sequenced by immunoSEQ multiplex PCR; TCRdb stores in-frame clones only, minus some. The sample lists tens of thousands of clones, roughly 91% seen once, with roughly 1% in the top ten. This material consisted of peripheral blood, taken in the first trimester of pregnancy. All receptors derive from a female donor with multiple sclerosis, enrolled in a pregnancy study.

This clone was found a few times. The chain has TRBV2 and TRBJ1-4, with TRBD1 identical over 8 bases. Looked up from germline, CDR1 is SNHLY and CDR2 is FYNNEI. Trimming removed 4 bases from V and 5 bases from J; junction bases left unmatched: 18. The CDR3 extends over 19 amino acids. CDR3 coding DNA: TGTGCCAGCAGTGTTAATAGGGCTGAAGCAGGGGGCTTGAATGAAAAACTGTTTTTT. It is translated as CASSVNRAEAGGLNEKLFF.

The rearrangement uses TRBV6-6 and TRBJ1-2; D possibly corresponds to TRBD1 (6 bases). Germline-derived CDR1 and CDR2 are MNHNY and SVGAGI (reference sequence). Between the trimmed V and J ends, which lost 1 base and 4 bases, there was a span of 10 bases. This CDR3 region has 14 residues. Here the CDR3 reads CASSYWDITYGYTF. The CDR3 bases are TGTGCCAGCAGTTACTGGGACATAACCTATGGCTACACCTTC.

The sample holds one count of this clone. This chain joins TRBV19 and TRBJ1-1; D perhaps matches TRBD1 (5 bases). This CDR3 spans 14 amino acids. Germline V CDR1 and CDR2: LNHDA, SQIVND (reference sequence). V was shortened by 5 bases and J by 0 bases, with 10 bases between the two germline ends. The CDR3 nucleotides are TGTGCCAGTAGTCGGGGGGGTATGAACACTGAAGCTTTCTTT. Translated: CASSRGGMNTEAFF.

V gene TRBV2 combines with J gene TRBJ2-1, with D possibly being TRBD2 (5 bases). Germline-derived CDR1 and CDR2 are SNHLY and FYNNEI. The length of the CDR3 is 14 residues. V was trimmed by 1 base and J by 9 bases, leaving 13 bases between them. The CDR3 sequence is CASSEGLGSSEQFF. CDR3 coding DNA: TGTGCCAGCAGTGAAGGGTTAGGGAGCAGTGAGCAGTTCTTC.

This sequence joins TRBV2 and TRBJ1-3; D gene ambiguous. Germline lookup yields CDR1 SNHLY and CDR2 FYNNEI. The length of the CDR3 is 14 residues. Trimming took 4 bases from V and 1 from J, leaving 8 bases between them. In DNA form, the CDR3 reads TGTGCCAGCAGTGTCGAGTTATCTGGAAACACCATATATTTT. The encoded protein is CASSVELSGNTIYF. Complete variable domain (other parts from reference TRBV2 and TRBJ1-3): EPEVTQTPSHQVTQMGQEVILRCVPISNHLYFYWYRQILGQKVEFLVSFYNNEISEKSEIFDDQFSVERPDGSNFTLKIRSTKLEDSAMYFCASSVELSGNTIYFGEGSWLTVV.

This chain uses TRBV7-3 with TRBJ2-4, with 9 positions matching TRBD1. The CDR3 has 13 amino acids. The J segment lost 10 bases and the V segment lost 5 bases, leaving 6 bases of the junction unmatched. Germline V gene sequence: CDR1 SGHTA, CDR2 FQGTGA. This CDR3 is CASSEDRGLIQYF. DNA for the CDR3: TGTGCCAGCAGCGAGGACAGGGGACTAATTCAGTACTTC.

The V and J genes are TRBV7-9 and TRBJ2-1; the D is unclear. The CDR3 is 11 amino acids. Trimming left V 1 base short and J 8 bases short, with 3 bases between. CDR1 is SEHNR, CDR2 FQNEAQ, per germline (reference sequence). CDR3: CASSLGDEQFF. DNA of the CDR3: TGTGCCAGCAGCTTAGGAGATGAGCAGTTCTTC.

This sequence joins TRBV2 and TRBJ1-5; TRBD1 aligns across 7 bases. This CDR3 has 13 residues. V shed 3 bases, J shed 9 bases, and the junction held 5 bases outside the gene matches. Germline lookup yields CDR1 SNHLY and CDR2 FYNNEI. The CDR3 protein is CASSDRGLGPQHF. The CDR3 DNA is TGTGCCAGCAGTGACAGGGGGTTAGGGCCCCAGCATTTT. Filled out from reference TRBV2 and TRBJ1-5, the complete variable domain reads EPEVTQTPSHQVTQMGQEVILRCVPISNHLYFYWYRQILGQKVEFLVSFYNNEISEKSEIFDDQFSVERPDGSNFTLKIRSTKLEDSAMYFCASSDRGLGPQHFGDGTRLSIL.

The V gene is TRBV19, the J gene TRBJ1-5, with D possibly being TRBD1 (5 bases). V lost 3 bases and J 9 bases, leaving 15 bases between the germline ends. This CDR3 contains 14 residues. CDR1 and CDR2 (germline): LNHDA, SQIVND (reference sequence). In nucleotides, the CDR3 is TGTGCCAGTAGTATCAAAGGGGCCCAAGGGCCCCAGCATTTT. Its translation is CASSIKGAQGPQHF.

This rearrangement joins TRBV28 to TRBJ1-1, with 7 bases matching TRBD1. After removal of 3 bases from V and 4 bases from J, the junction contained 8 bases not matched to a gene. The CDR3 has 15 amino acids. Per germline, CDR1 MDHEN and CDR2 SYDVKM. CDR3 in DNA: TGTGCCAGCAGTTTTGCGGGACAGTGGAGCACTGAAGCTTTCTTT. This translates into CASSFAGQWSTEAFF.

The chain uses TRBV11-1 and TRBJ1-2; 8 bases fit TRBD1. The ends lost 5 bases at V and 8 bases at J; junction bases unmatched: 10. This CDR3 region has 14 residues. CDR1 SGHAT and CDR2 FQDESV come from the germline V gene (reference sequence). The CDR3 nucleotides read TGTGCCAGCAGCGTGCCGGGACAGGCTGCGGGCTACACCTTC. Its translation is CASSVPGQAAGYTF. Complete variable domain (other parts from reference TRBV11-1 and TRBJ1-2): EAEVAQSPRYKITEKSQAVAFWCDPISGHATLYWYRQILGQGPELLVQFQDESVVDDSQLPKDRFSAERLKGVDSTLKIQPAELGDSAMYLCASSVPGQAAGYTFGSGTRLTVV.

This rearrangement joins TRBV9 to TRBJ2-1; maybe TRBD2 (6 bases). The V gene's germline CDR1 is SGDLS and CDR2 YYNGEE. Trimming took 3 bases from V and 0 from J, leaving 22 bases between them. The CDR3 has 19 amino acids. The CDR3 nucleotides read TGTGCCAGCAGCGGACGATCGCTGACCGGGACTCGCTCCTACAATGAGCAGTTCTTC. It codes for CASSGRSLTGTRSYNEQFF.

As DNA, the CDR3 is TGCAGCGTCGCGGTGAGCTACGAGCAGTACTTC. Its translation: CSVAVSYEQYF. The chain uses TRBV29-1 and TRBJ2-7; D unclear. V was pared by 6 bases and J by 3 bases, with 9 bases between. Germline CDR1 is SQVTM and CDR2 is ANQGSEA. The CDR3 loop spans 11 amino acids.

The chain employs TRBV27 and TRBJ1-1, with 8 bases aligning to TRBD1. CDR3 size: 13 residues. J lost 1 base, V lost 5 bases, and 0 bases had no gene match. The germline CDR1 and CDR2 sequences are MNHEY and SMNVEV (reference sequence). CDR3 coding DNA: TGTGCCAGCAGTGGACAGGGGAACACTGAAGCTTTCTTT. Its translation is CASSGQGNTEAFF.

The V gene is TRBV10-3, the J gene TRBJ2-1; TRBD1 might be the D (6 bases). This CDR3 spans 13 amino acids. The V end lost 3 bases, the J end lost 6 bases, and 9 bases lay between the germline ends. Germline loops: CDR1 ENHRY, CDR2 SYGVKD. CDR3 coding DNA: TGTGCCATCAGTGACCGAGGGGGCAATGAGCAGTTCTTC. Amino acid sequence: CAISDRGGNEQFF.

This clone was counted a single time. CDR3 coding DNA: TGTGCCAGTAAGTCTAGCGCTGCCTACAATGAGCAGTTCTTC. This gives the protein CASKSSAAYNEQFF. J is TRBJ2-1 and V is TRBV19; possible D gene TRBD2, 6 bases. The CDR3 totals 14 residues. Germline CDR1 LNHDA, CDR2 SQIVND (reference sequence). Trimming left V 7 bases short and J 2 bases short, with 12 bases between.

The chain couples TRBV28 to TRBJ2-1, with 7 bases fitting TRBD1. The CDR3 loop spans 14 amino acids. J was trimmed by 9 bases and V by 6 bases; bases with no gene match: 11. In germline, CDR1 is MDHEN, CDR2 SYDVKM. This CDR3 is CASRVDRTRSEQFF. CDR3 DNA: TGTGCCAGCAGGGTGGACAGGACTCGGAGTGAGCAGTTCTTC.

CDR3 residues: CASSTQKTGFTEAFF. The CDR3 DNA is TGTGCCAGCAGCACCCAGAAAACAGGTTTCACTGAAGCTTTCTTT. V usage is TRBV7-2 and J usage is TRBJ1-1, with D perhaps TRBD1 (5 bases). Germline CDR1 and CDR2: SGHTA and FQGNSA. V lost 5 bases and J 4 bases, leaving 17 bases between the germline ends. This CDR3 region has 15 residues.

This sequence joins TRBV6-5 and TRBJ1-6; TRBD1 matches 8 bases. Per germline, CDR1 MNHEY and CDR2 SVGAGI. V shed 6 bases and J 6 bases; nucleotides not matched to a gene: 7. The CDR3 has 15 amino acids. In DNA, the CDR3 is TGTGCCAGCAGCCCCGGGACAGGACTTAATTCACCCCTCCACTTT. Its translation is CASSPGTGLNSPLHF.

The rearrangement joins TRBV5-4 to TRBJ2-1; 7 bases agree with TRBD2. The CDR3 is made up of 14 amino acids. The germline gives CDR1 SGHNT, CDR2 YYREEE (reference sequence). The V and J ends lost 4 bases and 0 bases, in that order; junction bases with no gene match: 1. CDR3 amino acids: CASSQRDSYNEQFF. CDR3 nucleotides: TGTGCCAGCAGCCAGCGGGACTCCTACAATGAGCAGTTCTTC.

This chain connects TRBV29-1 to TRBJ1-2; a weak D match, TRBD1 (5 bases). The CDR3 is 12 amino acids. Germline V gene data show CDR1 as SQVTM and CDR2 as ANQGSEA. The V end was cut by 6 bases, the J end by 4 bases, with 12 bases between. CDR3 protein: CSVGGVGYGYTF. In DNA, the CDR3 is TGCAGCGTGGGAGGGGTGGGCTATGGCTACACCTTC.